This entry concerns a single T cell receptor beta chain. In the source study's methods: Estimation of nucleated cell counts was performed using reference gene primer amplification. Sequenced by immunoSEQ multiplex PCR; TCRdb stores in-frame clones only, minus some. For V, J and clone size, that table is used; D and trimming come from the DNA. The repertoire has tens of thousands of clones, 75% to 80% of them found once; the top ten carry under 3%. The data originate from a study of blood T cell repertoires in COVID-19. Study-level background: COVID-19 samples, acute and convalescent, were from the United States, Italy and Spain. In each case, the material was cDNA or gDNA derived from T cells, B-cell-depleted T cells, or PBMCs.

Per the germline V gene, CDR1 is SGHNT and CDR2 is YYREEE (reference sequence). V lost 0 bases to trimming and J lost 6 bases; unmatched junction nucleotides: 11. This CDR3 region has 16 residues. Patients at the Seattle site were enrolled during active infection and followed longitudinally. Sequencing input: peripheral blood. The source is a man between 65 and 80 years old with COVID-19, enrolled during active disease. This sequence joins TRBV5-4 and TRBJ2-7, with 8 bases that match TRBD2. The CDR3 is CASSLVPSGHPFEQYF. As DNA, the CDR3 is TGTGCCAGCAGCTTGGTGCCTAGCGGGCACCCCTTCGAGCAGTACTTC. Full variable domain (missing parts from reference TRBV5-4 and TRBJ2-7): ETGVTQSPTHLIKTRGQQVTLRCSSQSGHNTVSWYQQALGQGPQFIFQYYREEENGRGNFPPRFSGLQFPNYSSELNVNALELDDSALYLCASSLVPSGHPFEQYFGPGTRLTVT.